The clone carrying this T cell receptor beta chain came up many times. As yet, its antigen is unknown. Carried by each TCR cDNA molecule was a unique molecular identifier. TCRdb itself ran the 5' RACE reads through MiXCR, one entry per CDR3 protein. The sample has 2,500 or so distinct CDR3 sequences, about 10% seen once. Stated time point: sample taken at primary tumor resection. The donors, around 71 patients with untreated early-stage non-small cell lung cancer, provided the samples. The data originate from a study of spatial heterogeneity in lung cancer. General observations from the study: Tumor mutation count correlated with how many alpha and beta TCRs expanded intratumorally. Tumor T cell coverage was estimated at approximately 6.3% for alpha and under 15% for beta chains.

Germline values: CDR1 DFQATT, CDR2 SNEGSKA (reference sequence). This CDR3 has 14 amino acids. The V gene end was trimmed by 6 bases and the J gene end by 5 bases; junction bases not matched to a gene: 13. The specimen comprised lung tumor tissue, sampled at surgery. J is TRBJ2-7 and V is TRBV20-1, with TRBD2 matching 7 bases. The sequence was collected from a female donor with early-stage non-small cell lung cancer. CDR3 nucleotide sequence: TGCAGTGCCCCCCTCCCCCCTAGCGGCCACGAGCAGTACTTC. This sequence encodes CSAPLPPSGHEQYF.